This TCR beta chain was recorded in a study of T cells in Graves' hyperthyroidism and ophthalmopathy. This CDR3 has 15 residues. Per germline, CDR1 ENHRY and CDR2 SYGVKD. V shed 3 bases and J 7 bases; nucleotides not matched to a gene: 5. Regions amplified from RNA transcripts were the TCR beta CDR3 regions. The HTBI primer set was used in a first-round RT-PCR of the TCR CDR3. One entry per CDR3 protein results from TCRdb running MiXCR on the multiplex PCR reads. This table has approximately 610,000 distinct CDR3 sequences, roughly 15% appearing once. The TCR originated in a woman aged 40 to 50 with Graves' ophthalmopathy. Input material: blood. The V gene is TRBV10-3, the J gene TRBJ1-6; 8 bases match TRBD1. The CDR3 here is CAISDGQGGNSPLHF. The CDR3 DNA follows: TGTGCCATCAGTGATGGACAGGGTGGCAATTCACCCCTCCACTTT.